Below are 5 T cell receptor beta chains sequenced from a single sample in a study of graft-versus-host responses after intestinal transplantation. Responders labeled with CFSE (roughly 200,000) were plated with roughly 200,000 irradiated, violet-dye-labeled stimulators. The data were produced by immunoSEQ multiplex PCR, yet TCRdb's version contains in-frame clones alone and is incomplete. This sample has 20,000 to 25,000 clones, with just under 45% found just once. The sequences come from alloreactive CD8+ T cells from a mixed lymphocyte reaction culture, collected before transplantation. Subset defined: CFSE-low proliferating T cells sorted from approximately 6-day pre-transplant mixed lymphocyte reaction (GvH or HvG direction). The receptors were sampled from a human patient who was an organ donor for intestinal transplantation.

This clone has just a few counts. The V call is TRBV15, the J call TRBJ2-5, with D uncertain. With 3 bases removed from V and 4 bases from J, the gap between germline ends came to 9 bases. The CDR3 contains 13 residues. CDR1 LNHNV and CDR2 YYDKDF come from the germline V gene (reference sequence). DNA for the CDR3: TGTGCCACCAGCAGCGGAATACCAGAGACCCAGTACTTC. Amino acid sequence: CATSSGIPETQYF.

V usage is TRBV6-6 and J usage is TRBJ2-1; 7 nucleotides agree with TRBD2. V shed 8 bases and J 6 bases; nucleotides not matched to a gene: 7. The length of the CDR3 is 13 residues. Per the germline V gene, CDR1 is MNHNY and CDR2 is SVGAGI (reference sequence). The CDR3 DNA follows: TGTGCCAGCTCCTGGACTAGAACCAATGAGCAGTTCTTC. Protein product: CASSWTRTNEQFF.

This clone turned up a few times. Here the CDR3 reads CASSWWDREFYGYTF. The CDR3 coding sequence is TGTGCCAGCAGCTGGTGGGACAGGGAGTTCTATGGCTACACCTTC. The rearrangement links TRBV5-4 to TRBJ1-2; 9 nucleotides align to TRBD1. Germline lookup yields CDR1 SGHNT and CDR2 YYREEE (reference sequence). After removal of 3 bases from V and 4 bases from J, the junction contained 7 bases not matched to a gene. The CDR3 consists of 15 residues.

The J gene is TRBJ2-1, the V gene TRBV4-3, with D uncertain. The CDR3 has 13 residues. Germline CDR1 is LGHNA and CDR2 is YSLEER. The germline V and J ends were trimmed by 1 base and 9 bases, with 10 bases remaining between them. The CDR3 loop reads CASSQGIIGEQFF. In DNA form, the CDR3 reads TGCGCCAGCAGCCAAGGGATAATCGGTGAGCAGTTCTTC.

The chain carries TRBV2 and TRBJ2-7; 7 bases agree with TRBD1. This CDR3 is 14 amino acids long. Trimming took 7 bases from V and 2 from J; bases not matched to a gene: 8. The V gene's germline CDR1 is SNHLY and CDR2 FYNNEI. CDR3 loop: CASKERQGAYEQYF. The CDR3 region has the DNA TGTGCCAGCAAGGAGAGGCAGGGGGCCTACGAGCAGTACTTC.